This T cell receptor (beta chain) was profiled in a study of beta chain features in type 1 diabetes. Study context: Taken together, all samples contributed 95 million to 110 million examined sorted cells.

Every isolated RNA sample was fully reverse transcribed, so sequencing captured expressed TCRB transcripts. Produced via immunoSEQ multiplex PCR; TCRdb's table is partial and in-frame only. This repertoire shows a few hundred thousand clones, over 8.5% found once; its top ten account for approximately 0.03%. V lost 5 bases and J lost 8, with 14 bases in between. The CDR3 is 13 residues long. The germline V gene encodes CDR1 MNHNS and CDR2 SASEGT. Donors underwent one heparinised blood draw, around 100 mL on average. Over 98% purity was reached by all sorted populations. Points from the study as a whole: Reduced insertions and increased deletions marked VDJ junctions in type 1 diabetes patients.

In this sample, this clone turned up a few times. Its matching antigen is unknown. The sequence was collected from a woman in her late teens or twenties in good health. The J gene is TRBJ2-3, the V gene TRBV6-1; TRBD1 might be the D (6 bases). Input material: naive CD4+ T cells from blood. CDR3 sequence reads: CASSQEQGSTQYF. The CDR3 nucleotides read TGTGCCAGCAGTCAGGAACAGGGAAGTACGCAGTATTTT.